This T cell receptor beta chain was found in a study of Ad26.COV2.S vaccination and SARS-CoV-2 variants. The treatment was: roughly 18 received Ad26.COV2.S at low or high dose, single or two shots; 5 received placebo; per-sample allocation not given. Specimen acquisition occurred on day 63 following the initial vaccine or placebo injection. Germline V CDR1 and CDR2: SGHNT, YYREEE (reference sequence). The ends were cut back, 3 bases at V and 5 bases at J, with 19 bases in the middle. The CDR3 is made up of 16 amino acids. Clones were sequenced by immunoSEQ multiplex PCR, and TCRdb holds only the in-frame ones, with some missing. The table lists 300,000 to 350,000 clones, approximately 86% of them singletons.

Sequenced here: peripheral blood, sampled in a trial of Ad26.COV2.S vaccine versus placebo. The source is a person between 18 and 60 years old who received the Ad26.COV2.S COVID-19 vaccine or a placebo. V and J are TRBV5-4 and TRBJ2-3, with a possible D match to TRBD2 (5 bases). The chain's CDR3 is CASSSETTTWGDTQYF. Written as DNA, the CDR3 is TGTGCCAGCAGCTCGGAGACTACCACCTGGGGAGATACGCAGTATTTT.